This record looks at one T cell receptor beta chain sequence and its context. As yet, its antigen is unknown. The V segment lost 1 base and the J segment 9 bases; nucleotides outside the gene matches: 9. Germline-derived CDR1 and CDR2 are GTSNPN and SVGIG (reference sequence). This CDR3 spans 15 amino acids. These data originate in a study of blood T cells in healthy people across ages. Study background: Using template switching, researchers captured about one barcoded beta molecule for each two T cells.

Study outcomes and limitations: Estimates based on one million T cells were treated as lower bounds. Significant beta diversity loss was already apparent by age about 39, declining roughly linearly.

Together with a sample-barcoded 5' primer, a J-beta primer mix was included in a second PCR lasting about 6 to 11 cycles. Each cDNA molecule was tagged by a template-switch adaptor that had 12 random nucleotides. TCRdb reprocessed the 5' RACE reads via MiXCR and lists one record per CDR3 protein. Here the sample spans roughly 830,000 distinct CDR3 sequences, around 62% being singletons. The chain has TRBV30 and TRBJ2-1, with TRBD1 matching over 10 bases. Specimen: blood. The receptor comes from a man under 40 in good health. CDR3 coding DNA: TGTGCCTGGAGTGCTGGACAGGGGGTTTACTTTGAGCAGTTCTTC. Translating gives CAWSAGQGVYFEQFF.